The 17 T cell receptor beta chains presented below share a single source sample, sequenced in a study of blood T cell repertoires in COVID-19. Method: immunoSEQ multiplex PCR; TCRdb's copy keeps in-frame clones and lacks some. Among about 220,000 clones listed, around 82% were seen once. Sequencing was done on a sample of peripheral blood. The source of these receptors is an older woman with acute or convalescent COVID-19.

The rearrangement links TRBV2 to TRBJ2-4; TRBD2 matches at 12 bases. Germline-derived CDR1 and CDR2 are SNHLY and FYNNEI. This CDR3 comprises 16 residues. Trimming took 5 bases from V and 2 from J; bases not matched to a gene: 4. CDR3: CASSPTSGGTKNIQYF. The CDR3 DNA follows: TGTGCCAGCAGTCCTACTAGCGGGGGGACCAAAAACATTCAGTACTTC. Combining the CDR3 with reference TRBV2 and TRBJ2-4 gives the whole variable domain EPEVTQTPSHQVTQMGQEVILRCVPISNHLYFYWYRQILGQKVEFLVSFYNNEISEKSEIFDDQFSVERPDGSNFTLKIRSTKLEDSAMYFCASSPTSGGTKNIQYFGAGTRLSVL.

This clone was seen a single time. This chain links TRBV19 with TRBJ2-1; 9 positions match TRBD1. The CDR3 is made up of 13 amino acids. The J segment lost 9 bases and the V segment lost 9 bases, leaving 9 bases of the junction unmatched. From germline, CDR1 is LNHDA and CDR2 SQIVND (reference sequence). The CDR3 nucleotides read TGTGCCAGCTCCGGGACAGGGCGTTTTGAGCAGTTCTTC. Translation gives CASSGTGRFEQFF.

Comments on this clone: The same CDR3 can be traced to other DNA sequences in this sample. This chain joins TRBV12-3 or TRBV12-4 and TRBJ1-1, with D hard to call. The CDR3 runs to 13 residues. V lost 3 bases and J lost 2, with 7 bases in between. The CDR3 DNA sequence: TGTGCCAGCAGTTTTGGAGGAAACACTGAAGCTTTCTTT. It encodes CASSFGGNTEAFF.

V is TRBV7-6 and J is TRBJ1-6; D is ambiguous. Germline V gene lookup returns CDR1 SGHVS and CDR2 FNYEAQ. Trimming left V 1 base short and J 5 bases short, with 18 bases between. The CDR3 totals 18 residues. CDR3 loop: CASSLVPPTSGHNSPLHF. The CDR3 DNA reads as TGTGCCAGCAGCTTAGTCCCACCTACCTCGGGTCATAATTCACCCCTCCACTTT.

CDR3 amino acids: CATPGRHDGYTF. The CDR3 DNA sequence: TGTGCCACCCCAGGTCGTCATGATGGCTACACCTTC. The rearrangement links TRBV27 to TRBJ1-2; D gene ambiguous. The germline V gene encodes CDR1 MNHEY and CDR2 SMNVEV (reference sequence). This CDR3 is 12 amino acids long. Deletions cut 10 bases from V and 6 bases from J, with 15 bases between.

The chain carries TRBV6-4 and TRBJ2-7, with TRBD1 matching over 7 bases. With 2 bases clipped from V and 3 bases from J, the junction kept 10 bases outside the gene matches. Germline values: CDR1 MRHNA, CDR2 SNTAGT. The CDR3 totals 16 residues. The CDR3 sequence: CASSDQDREGNYEQYF. CDR3 DNA: TGTGCCAGCAGTGACCAAGACAGGGAAGGAAACTACGAGCAGTACTTC.

The rearrangement uses TRBV28 and TRBJ1-6, with D possibly TRBD1 on 6 matching bases. V shed 10 bases and J shed 7 bases, with 26 bases lying between them. The CDR3 is 17 residues long. Germline loops: CDR1 MDHEN, CDR2 SYDVKM. The CDR3: CATTQTTGSNLNSPLHF. CDR3 in DNA: TGTGCCACCACCCAAACTACAGGGTCCAATCTAAATTCACCCCTCCACTTT. Complete variable domain (other parts from reference TRBV28 and TRBJ1-6): DVKVTQSSRYLVKRTGEKVFLECVQDMDHENMFWYRQDPGLGLRLIYFSYDVKMKEKGDIPEGYSVSREKKERFSLILESASTNQTSMYLCATTQTTGSNLNSPLHFGNGTRLTVT.

This sequence joins TRBV3-1 (or the pseudogene TRBV3-2) and TRBJ1-2; possible D gene TRBD1, 5 bases. CDR1 and CDR2 (germline): LGHDT, YNNKEL (reference sequence). The CDR3 has 16 amino acids. V lost 3 bases, J lost 5 bases, and 19 bases lay in between. In DNA, the CDR3 is TGTGCCAGCAGCCAGGATTTGGGCAGGGAGGTGTATGGCTACACCTTC. Amino acid sequence: CASSQDLGREVYGYTF.

CDR3 bases: TGTGCCAGCAGTGAAAGTCGGGGACTAGCGGGGGTCCACGAGCAGTACTTC. Translation gives CASSESRGLAGVHEQYF. The chain is built from TRBV25-1 and TRBJ2-7; 14 bases line up with TRBD2. Trimming took 2 bases from V and 5 from J; bases not matched to a gene: 8. CDR1 and CDR2 (germline): MGHDK, SYGVNS. The CDR3 totals 17 residues.

V is TRBV6-5 and J is TRBJ2-4, with TRBD2 matching 8 bases. The CDR3 is made up of 14 amino acids. After removal of 7 bases from V and 5 bases from J, the junction contained 7 bases not matched to a gene. The germline CDR1 and CDR2 sequences are MNHEY and SVGAGI. CDR3 residues: CASTRGGAENIQYF. The CDR3 DNA sequence: TGTGCCAGCACCCGGGGGGGGGCGGAAAACATTCAGTACTTC.

This sequence joins TRBV7-3 and TRBJ1-3; 7 bases agree with TRBD1. V was pared by 5 bases and J by 1 base, with 8 bases of the junction left unmatched. The CDR3 runs to 16 residues. Germline V gene lookup returns CDR1 SGHTA and CDR2 FQGTGA. Here the CDR3 reads CASSPWDSPSGNTIYF. DNA of the CDR3: TGTGCCAGCAGCCCCTGGGACAGTCCTTCTGGAAACACCATATATTTT. Supplemented by reference TRBV7-3 and TRBJ1-3, the full variable domain reads GAGVSQTPSNKVTEKGKYVELRCDPISGHTALYWYRQSLGQGPEFLIYFQGTGAADDSGLPNDRFFAVRPEGSVSTLKIQRTERGDSAVYLCASSPWDSPSGNTIYFGEGSWLTVV.

The chain carries TRBV15 and TRBJ2-7; 9 bases line up with TRBD1. The V gene end was trimmed by 1 base and the J gene end by 3 bases; junction bases not matched to a gene: 7. Germline V lookup: CDR1 LNHNV, CDR2 YYDKDF (reference sequence). The CDR3 totals 16 residues. The CDR3 DNA reads as TGTGCCACCAGCAGAGTAAAGGGACAGGGAAGCTACGAGCAGTACTTC. It encodes CATSRVKGQGSYEQYF.

The chain combines TRBV3-1 (or the pseudogene TRBV3-2) with TRBJ2-1, with 11 bases identical to TRBD2. Per germline, CDR1 LGHDT and CDR2 YNNKEL (reference sequence). The CDR3 totals 14 residues. Trimming took 2 bases from V and 8 from J; bases not matched to a gene: 2. The CDR3 DNA follows: TGTGCCAGCAGCCAACTAGCGGGGGGTGATGAGCAGTTCTTC. Translation gives CASSQLAGGDEQFF.

The chain uses TRBV6-5 and TRBJ1-1; a possible D gene is TRBD1 (5 bases). From germline, CDR1 is MNHEY and CDR2 SVGAGI. The V and J ends lost 6 bases and 6 bases respectively, with 14 bases between them. The CDR3 covers 13 residues. The CDR3 coding sequence is TGTGCCAGCAGCGGTCACGGGGGAGCTGAAGCTTTCTTT. Translated, it gives CASSGHGGAEAFF.

In DNA, the CDR3 is TGTGCCAGCAGTCCGGACAGGGAATATGGCTACACCTTC. Translation gives CASSPDREYGYTF. The chain couples TRBV6-5 to TRBJ1-2; 8 bases fit TRBD1. The CDR3 totals 13 residues. Per the germline V gene, CDR1 is MNHEY and CDR2 is SVGAGI. Trimming took 5 bases from V and 5 from J; bases not matched to a gene: 4.

This chain links TRBV2 with TRBJ1-2; 8 nucleotides line up with TRBD1. V shed 5 bases, J shed 4 bases, and the junction held 6 bases outside the gene matches. The CDR3 sequence is 14 residues long. Germline-derived CDR1 and CDR2 are SNHLY and FYNNEI. The CDR3 DNA sequence: TGTGCCAGCAGTCTAACAGGGGGGACCTATGGCTACACCTTC. It specifies CASSLTGGTYGYTF. The full variable domain, completed using reference TRBV2 and TRBJ1-2, is EPEVTQTPSHQVTQMGQEVILRCVPISNHLYFYWYRQILGQKVEFLVSFYNNEISEKSEIFDDQFSVERPDGSNFTLKIRSTKLEDSAMYFCASSLTGGTYGYTFGSGTRLTVV.

This clone was detected only a few times. V is TRBV20-1 and J is TRBJ1-2; D is ambiguous. In germline, CDR1 is DFQATT, CDR2 SNEGSKA (reference sequence). The V end lost 3 bases, the J end lost 5 bases, and 13 bases lay between the germline ends. This CDR3 contains 13 residues. The CDR3 here is CSASRSGRYGYTF. As DNA, the CDR3 is TGCAGTGCTAGTCGCAGCGGACGATATGGCTACACCTTC.